Presented here are 10 T cell receptor beta chains from one specimen sequenced in a study of shared clonotypes between healthy human individuals (dated by TCRdb to about 2020). CD8 naive samples consisted of CD45RO-negative cells that were positively selected for CCR7, yielding a CD45RA+CCR7+ population without TemRA cells. Preparation of the library involved the immunoSEQ multiplex PCR assay. The table comes from immuneACCESS by way of TCRdb, which keeps in-frame sequences with V and J called. Part of the clones is missing from these tables; in studies checked, under half for an unresolved V gene and the rest for unknown reasons. The sample profile shows about 2 million clones; approximately 94% of them were found once. The ten largest clones add up to approximately 1.2% of the sample. Sequenced: naive CD8+ T cells sorted from blood. This specimen's cell subset or site label, interpreted: CD45RA+CCR7+. The receptors shown here come from a man aged 18 to 30 in good health.

The rearrangement uses TRBV29-1 and TRBJ2-5; a weak D match, TRBD2 (5 bases). The CDR3 extends over 14 amino acids. Germline V gives CDR1 SQVTM, CDR2 ANQGSEA. V dropped 5 bases and J dropped 4 bases, with 17 bases sitting between them. The CDR3 is CSVTGSVPRETQYF. The CDR3 DNA follows: TGCAGCGTTACGGGGAGCGTCCCCCGAGAGACCCAGTACTTC.

This chain uses TRBV10-3 with TRBJ2-3; TRBD2 matches 10 bases. Germline V gene data show CDR1 as ENHRY and CDR2 as SYGVKD. V was pared by 8 bases and J by 5 bases, with 4 bases of the junction left unmatched. This CDR3 spans 13 amino acids. CDR3 nucleotide sequence: TGTGCCATCCCTAGCGGGAGTGGAGATACGCAGTATTTT. Its translation: CAIPSGSGDTQYF.

The chain is built from TRBV5-4 and TRBJ2-7, with 8 bases identical to TRBD1. Germline values: CDR1 SGHNT, CDR2 YYREEE (reference sequence). J lost 7 bases, V lost 1 base, and 7 bases had no gene match. The CDR3 is made up of 14 amino acids. The chain's CDR3 is CASSLIGTGGEQYF. In DNA, the CDR3 is TGTGCCAGCAGCTTGATCGGGACAGGAGGGGAGCAGTACTTC.

J is TRBJ2-2 and V is TRBV5-1; weak D call: TRBD2 (6 bases). The ends were cut back, 0 bases at V and 4 bases at J, with 13 bases in the middle. The CDR3 is 16 amino acids. From germline, CDR1 is SGHRS and CDR2 YFSETQ. CDR3 nucleotide sequence: TGCGCCAGCAGCTTGGGGGACTGGGATCTCACCGGGGAGCTGTTTTTT. Protein: CASSLGDWDLTGELFF. The variable domain in full, completed from reference TRBV5-1 and TRBJ2-2, reads KAGVTQTPRYLIKTRGQQVTLSCSPISGHRSVSWYQQTPGQGLQFLFEYFSETQRNKGNFPGRFSGRQFSNSRSEMNVSTLELGDSALYLCASSLGDWDLTGELFFGEGSRLTVL.

This sequence joins TRBV19 and TRBJ2-1, with 9 bases that match TRBD1. Germline V gene data show CDR1 as LNHDA and CDR2 as SQIVND (reference sequence). Unmatched junction bases numbered 17, after V lost 10 bases and J lost 7 bases. The CDR3 runs to 16 residues. The CDR3 spells CATSKGQGNRLNEQFF. The CDR3 nucleotides are TGTGCCACCTCAAAGGGACAGGGAAACCGCCTAAATGAGCAGTTCTTC.

The gene calls are TRBV27 and TRBJ2-7, with D perhaps TRBD2 (6 bases). V was shortened by 0 bases and J by 3 bases, with 9 bases between the two germline ends. CDR1 MNHEY and CDR2 SMNVEV come from the germline V gene (reference sequence). The length of the CDR3 is 14 residues. The CDR3 region has the DNA TGTGCCAGCAGTTTATCAGCGGGTTTCTACGAGCAGTACTTC. As protein: CASSLSAGFYEQYF.

J is TRBJ2-7 and V is TRBV9, with 11 bases aligning to TRBD2. The CDR3 spans 19 residues. Germline lookup yields CDR1 SGDLS and CDR2 YYNGEE. Losses at the gene ends were 0 bases for V and 3 bases for J; bases not matched to a gene: 14. For the CDR3, the DNA is TGTGCCAGCAGCGTAGATAGCGGGAGGGCCGATTCCAGAATCTACGAGCAGTACTTC. Protein sequence: CASSVDSGRADSRIYEQYF.

This clone is a singleton in its sample. The chain links TRBV27 to TRBJ2-7, with D possibly TRBD2 on 6 matching bases. The germline gives CDR1 MNHEY, CDR2 SMNVEV (reference sequence). This CDR3 region has 15 residues. Trimming pared 3 bases from V and 1 base from J, leaving 13 bases between. The CDR3 nucleotides are TGTGCCAGCAGTTTGGGTATGGGGGGTTCCTACGAGCAGTACTTC. Protein sequence: CASSLGMGGSYEQYF.

This clone appeared a few times. The DNA for the CDR3 is TGTGCCAGCCTATCGGGCCCGCATAATTCACCCCTCCACTTT. Its translation: CASLSGPHNSPLHF. The chain couples TRBV6-6 to TRBJ1-6; D unresolved. Per germline, CDR1 MNHNY and CDR2 SVGAGI (reference sequence). This CDR3 has 14 residues. Trimming pared 8 bases from V and 5 bases from J, leaving 13 bases between.

The genes are TRBV13 and TRBJ2-7; 10 positions agree with TRBD1. The J segment lost 4 bases and the V segment lost 3 bases, leaving 3 bases of the junction unmatched. Germline lookup yields CDR1 PRHDT and CDR2 FYEKMQ (reference sequence). The CDR3 spans 14 residues. CDR3 DNA: TGTGCCAGCAGCTTGTGGGACAGGGGATACGAGCAGTACTTC. Translating gives CASSLWDRGYEQYF. Using reference TRBV13 and TRBJ2-7 for the parts outside the CDR3, the full variable domain is AAGVIQSPRHLIKEKRETATLKCYPIPRHDTVYWYQQGPGQDPQFLISFYEKMQSDKGSIPDRFSAQQFSDYHSELNMSSLELGDSALYFCASSLWDRGYEQYFGPGTRLTVT.